This T cell receptor beta chain was captured in a study of blood T cell repertoires in COVID-19. Sequencing was performed with immunoSEQ multiplex PCR; in TCRdb, only in-frame clones are kept and a portion is missing. Counted here are roughly 180,000 clones, approximately 81% occurring once; the ten biggest clones make up around 5.3%. Across under 25 US areas, participants ranged in age from 18 to 89 years. This clone was counted between two and nine times. Sequences were obtained from PBMCs or T cells enriched from blood (not recorded which). This clonotype originated in a middle-aged woman with acute COVID-19.

The CDR3 bases are TGTGCCAGCAGCCAAGAGCGGGGGGGGAACACCGGGGAGCTGTTTTTT. This translates into CASSQERGGNTGELFF. V and J are TRBV3-1 (or the pseudogene TRBV3-2) and TRBJ2-2; TRBD2 matches at 9 bases. Germline assignment: CDR1 LGHDT and CDR2 YNNKEL (reference sequence). The CDR3 is made up of 16 amino acids. V shed 0 bases and J 1 base; nucleotides not matched to a gene: 0.